A selection of T cell receptor beta chains follows, all from one sample in a study of a mutant IDH1 vaccine in newly diagnosed glioma. Clones were read by immunoSEQ multiplex PCR, and TCRdb kept only the in-frame ones, dropping some. Here the sample spans some 33,000 clones, roughly 80% being singletons. The antigens these receptors bind are not known. The source was PBMCs, collected from a glioma patient whose treatment included an IDH1 peptide vaccine. Receptors were obtained from a woman aged 25 to 45 with glioma. Some clones in this sample may be carry-over from other donors' samples. Each CDR3 is given with its conserved first and last residue. The D gene is left open where the match is weak. Rows may omit the clone size; those that give it use once, few, many or a size class.

j_call,clone_size,cdr3_length,v_call,d_call,cdr3_aa,cdr3_nt
TRBJ2-1,NA,16,TRBV4-1,NA,CASSPQTDILYNEQFF,TGCGCCAGCAGCCCCCAAACAGATATCCTTTACAATGAGCAGTTCTTC
TRBJ1-1,once,14,TRBV7-9,NA,CASSPEGRFTEAFF,TGTGCCAGCAGCCCAGAGGGGAGGTTCACTGAAGCTTTCTTT
TRBJ2-1,NA,14,TRBV9,NA,CASSVGGDRNEQFF,TGTGCCAGCAGCGTAGGGGGGGATAGAAATGAGCAGTTCTTC
TRBJ2-7,NA,14,TRBV19,TRBD2,CASSVTSGSYEQYF,TGTGCCAGTAGTGTTACTAGCGGGTCCTACGAGCAGTACTTC
TRBJ2-7,NA,14,TRBV6-5,NA,CASSPAEQAYEQYF,TGTGCCAGCAGCCCTGCGGAACAGGCCTACGAGCAGTACTTC
TRBJ2-7,NA,14,TRBV5-1,NA,CASSLVAGEYEQYF,TGCGCCAGCAGCTTGGTGGCAGGCGAATACGAGCAGTACTTC
TRBJ1-5,NA,15,TRBV2,NA,CASSDGGGGSQPQHF,TGTGCCAGCAGTGATGGGGGAGGGGGAAGTCAGCCCCAGCATTTT
TRBJ2-5,NA,15,TRBV9,NA,CASSVESGGMETQYF,TGTGCCAGCAGCGTAGAAAGCGGAGGGATGGAGACCCAGTACTTC
TRBJ1-1,NA,14,TRBV6-5,TRBD1,CASREQGAYTEAFF,TGTGCCAGCAGGGAACAGGGGGCCTACACTGAAGCTTTCTTT
TRBJ2-3,NA,14,TRBV6-1,TRBD1,CASTQGQGPDTQYF,TGTGCCAGCACTCAAGGACAGGGCCCAGATACGCAGTATTTT
TRBJ1-4,few,16,TRBV18,NA,CASSPVDRAANEKLFF,TGTGCCAGCTCACCAGTCGACCGGGCTGCTAATGAAAAACTGTTTTTT
TRBJ2-3,NA,15,TRBV7-8,TRBD2,CASSARTSFTDTQYF,TGTGCCAGCAGCGCCCGGACTAGCTTTACAGATACGCAGTATTTT
TRBJ2-3,NA,13,TRBV14,NA,CASSLRLADTQYF,TGTGCCAGCAGCCTTCGACTAGCAGATACGCAGTATTTT
TRBJ2-5,NA,10,TRBV25-1,NA,CASSEGTQYF,TGTGCCAGCAGTGAGGGGACCCAGTACTTC
TRBJ1-2,NA,11,TRBV30,TRBD1,CAWSAGTVGTF,TGTGCCTGGAGTGCCGGGACAGTAGGCACCTTC
TRBJ1-1,NA,16,TRBV28,NA,CASTSRETPKDTEAFF,TGTGCCAGCACGTCCCGGGAAACGCCTAAGGACACTGAAGCTTTCTTT
TRBJ1-1,once,13,TRBV30,NA,CAWSIGGGTEAFF,TGTGCCTGGAGTATTGGTGGGGGAACTGAAGCTTTCTTT
TRBJ2-1,NA,12,TRBV19,NA,CASSAGFNEQFF,TGTGCCAGTAGTGCAGGGTTTAATGAGCAGTTCTTC
TRBJ2-7,NA,17,TRBV7-2,NA,CASSTISRGGPGDEQYF,TGTGCCAGCTCCACCATATCTAGGGGCGGGCCCGGGGACGAGCAGTACTTC
TRBJ2-7,NA,13,TRBV6-1,NA,CASNSGSSYEQYF,TGTGCCAGCAACAGCGGTAGCTCCTACGAGCAGTACTTC
TRBJ1-4,once,17,TRBV2,NA,CASSESNRVGQNEKLFF,TGTGCCAGCAGTGAAAGCAACCGGGTGGGGCAAAATGAAAAACTGTTTTTT
TRBJ1-1,NA,11,TRBV6-4,TRBD1,CARNRGSEAFF,TGTGCCAGAAACAGGGGGTCTGAAGCTTTCTTT
TRBJ1-2,NA,15,TRBV7-9,NA,CATGPGVGANYGYTF,TGTGCCACCGGGCCCGGGGTCGGGGCTAACTATGGCTACACCTTC
TRBJ2-4,NA,15,TRBV28,TRBD2,CASSSPLAGNDIQYF,TGTGCCAGCAGTTCCCCACTAGCGGGAAATGACATTCAGTACTTC
TRBJ2-6,NA,17,TRBV4-1,NA,CASSWLRKNSGANVLTF,TGCGCCAGCAGCTGGCTTCGGAAGAACTCTGGGGCCAACGTCCTGACTTTC
TRBJ2-7,few,11,TRBV6-1,NA,CASTINYEQYF,TGTGCCAGCACCATTAACTACGAGCAGTACTTC
TRBJ1-2,NA,13,TRBV9,NA,CASSVGYQVGYTF,TGTGCCAGCAGCGTGGGGTATCAGGTCGGCTACACCTTC
TRBJ2-2,NA,14,TRBV30,NA,CAWSWSLNTGELFF,TGTGCCTGGAGCTGGTCCCTCAACACCGGGGAGCTGTTTTTT
TRBJ2-3,once,14,TRBV30,NA,CAWRSADGTDTQYF,TGTGCCTGGAGGTCGGCTGATGGGACAGATACGCAGTATTTT
TRBJ2-7,NA,14,TRBV30,NA,CAWSVGPSSYEQYF,TGTGCCTGGAGTGTGGGGCCGAGCTCCTACGAGCAGTACTTC
TRBJ2-3,NA,17,TRBV19,NA,CASSMRGRNAGTDTQYF,TGTGCCAGTAGTATGCGGGGAAGGAATGCTGGCACAGATACGCAGTATTTT
TRBJ2-2,NA,15,TRBV19,TRBD1,CASRQGTGNTGELFF,TGTGCCAGTAGGCAAGGGACAGGGAACACCGGGGAGCTGTTTTTT
TRBJ2-7,NA,13,TRBV7-7,NA,CASSHGHFYEQYF,TGTGCTAGCAGCCACGGACACTTCTACGAGCAGTACTTC
TRBJ2-6,NA,20,TRBV6-1,TRBD1,CASRERLQGALSSGANVLTF,TGTGCCAGCAGAGAAAGACTACAGGGGGCGTTGAGCTCTGGGGCCAACGTCCTGACTTTC
TRBJ2-3,NA,15,TRBV5-4,NA,CASSLTTRSTDTQYF,TGTGCCAGCAGCTTGACTACGCGCAGCACAGATACGCAGTATTTT
TRBJ1-1,few,14,TRBV9,NA,CASGVGLLGTEAFF,TGTGCCAGCGGGGTAGGGCTGTTGGGCACTGAAGCTTTCTTT
TRBJ1-4,NA,15,TRBV6-1,NA,CASSGGDYPREKLFF,TGTGCCAGCAGTGGTGGGGACTACCCGAGAGAAAAACTGTTTTTT
TRBJ2-1,NA,16,TRBV5-1,NA,CASSVVSTNSYNEQFF,TGCGCCAGCAGTGTTGTATCCACCAACTCCTACAATGAGCAGTTCTTC
TRBJ2-7,NA,15,TRBV11-2,NA,CASSLGSGPSYEQYF,TGTGCCAGCAGCTTAGGTAGTGGGCCCTCCTACGAGCAGTACTTC
TRBJ1-1,NA,11,TRBV30,NA,CAWQGGAEAFF,TGTGCCTGGCAGGGTGGGGCTGAAGCTTTCTTT
TRBJ2-4,few,15,TRBV27,TRBD2,CASSGLAGDKNIQYF,TGTGCCAGCAGTGGACTAGCGGGAGACAAAAACATTCAGTACTTC
TRBJ2-2,NA,14,TRBV7-7,NA,CASSLKQGPGELFF,TGTGCTAGCAGCTTAAAGCAGGGTCCCGGGGAGCTGTTTTTT
TRBJ2-7,NA,11,TRBV10-2,TRBD2,CSTGGQYEQYF,TGCTCTACGGGAGGTCAGTACGAGCAGTACTTC
TRBJ1-1,NA,14,TRBV2,TRBD1,CASSVTGVETEAFF,TGTGCCAGCAGTGTTACAGGGGTGGAGACTGAAGCTTTCTTT
TRBJ1-5,NA,16,TRBV19,NA,CASSSRRGSSNQPQHF,TGTGCCAGTAGTTCCCGAAGGGGCAGTAGCAATCAGCCCCAGCATTTT
TRBJ2-3,NA,14,TRBV28,NA,CASRQGTPGEAQYF,TGTGCCAGCAGGCAAGGGACCCCAGGGGAGGCGCAGTATTTT
TRBJ1-3,NA,10,TRBV10-1,NA,CAESGNTIYF,TGCGCGGAATCTGGAAACACCATATATTTT
TRBJ2-1,NA,15,TRBV4-1,TRBD2,CASSQTSGDYNEQFF,TGCGCCAGCAGTCAAACTAGCGGGGACTACAATGAGCAGTTCTTC
TRBJ1-1,few,13,TRBV6-5,NA,CASSAPFGSEAFF,TGTGCCAGCAGTGCCCCTTTTGGAAGTGAAGCTTTCTTT
TRBJ2-7,NA,17,TRBV30,TRBD2,CAWTRLAAIRYLNEQYF,TGTGCCTGGACTAGGCTAGCGGCCATCAGATACCTCAACGAGCAGTACTTC
TRBJ1-2,NA,14,TRBV9,NA,CASSSLEGWYGYTF,TGTGCCAGCAGCTCCCTGGAAGGGTGGTATGGCTACACCTTC
TRBJ2-5,NA,15,TRBV9,TRBD1,CASSGQGARKETQYF,TGTGCCAGCAGCGGACAGGGGGCTAGGAAAGAGACCCAGTACTTC
TRBJ2-7,NA,16,TRBV5-8,NA,CASSLAWGESTYEQYF,TGTGCCAGCAGCTTGGCATGGGGGGAATCGACCTACGAGCAGTACTTC
TRBJ1-3,NA,14,TRBV6-5,TRBD1,CASSRQGSGNTIYF,TGTGCCAGCAGTCGACAGGGGTCTGGAAACACCATATATTTT
TRBJ2-1,NA,12,TRBV7-9,NA,CASSFDSNEQFF,TGTGCCAGCAGTTTCGACTCCAATGAGCAGTTCTTC